This T cell receptor beta chain emerged from a study of blood T cell repertoires in COVID-19. In the study overall: Samples representing acute and convalescent COVID-19 were sourced from the United States, Italy and Spain. In each case, the material was cDNA or gDNA derived from T cells, B-cell-depleted T cells, or PBMCs.

In the original workflow: Quantification of nucleated cells was approximated via reference gene primer amplification. Clones were read by immunoSEQ multiplex PCR, and TCRdb kept only the in-frame ones, dropping some. V and J calls and clone size come straight from that table; D and trimming were deduced from the DNA. Of some 120,000 clones listed, 85% to 90% are singletons. This TCR derives from a human donor in a cohort sampled during active COVID-19. What was sequenced was peripheral blood.

CDR3 DNA: TGCGCCAGCAGAACAGGGGAGGGAAACACCATATATTTT. Protein sequence: CASRTGEGNTIYF. The rearrangement links TRBV5-1 to TRBJ1-3; TRBD1 agrees at 7 bases. The junction had 3 bases not matched to a gene; V was cut back by 5 bases and J by 4 bases. The CDR3 length is 13 residues. The germline CDR1 and CDR2 sequences are SGHRS and YFSETQ.